Listed below are T cell receptor beta chains from one sample, sequenced in a study of blood T cell repertoires in COVID-19. The assay was immunoSEQ multiplex PCR, and TCRdb's table has in-frame clones only and misses some. The sample carries a few hundred thousand clones, approximately 88% recorded once. The sample was peripheral blood. The source is a woman in her forties or fifties with active or convalescent COVID-19. The CDR3 runs from the conserved cysteine through the conserved F or W. A D gene is named only where the DNA matches it firmly. Size is stated for part of the rows, as once, few or many counts, or as a class when the clone is expanded.

d_call j_call clone_size cdr3_length v_call cdr3_aa cdr3_nt
NA TRBJ1-2 NA 14 TRBV6-6 CASSSPGNYYGYTF TGTGCCAGCAGTTCCCCCGGGAATTACTATGGCTACACCTTC
NA TRBJ1-2 NA 14 TRBV2 CASSIIQGIDGYTF TGTGCCAGCAGTATTATACAGGGAATCGATGGCTACACCTTC
NA TRBJ1-6 NA 15 TRBV6-1 CASWRPGQNNSPLHF TGTGCCTCCTGGAGGCCGGGACAAAATAATTCACCCCTCCACTTT
TRBD1 TRBJ1-3 NA 15 TRBV6-5 CASRAGGSSGNTIYF TGTGCCAGCAGAGCAGGGGGCAGCTCTGGAAACACCATATATTTT
TRBD1 TRBJ1-6 NA 22 TRBV30 CAWSVFVSTGRVRSSYNSPLHF TGTGCCTGGAGTGTCTTCGTTTCGACAGGGCGCGTGCGAAGCTCCTATAATTCACCCCTCCACTTT
NA TRBJ2-7 NA 14 TRBV5-1 CASSLWQGEYEQYF TGCGCCAGCAGCTTGTGGCAGGGTGAATACGAGCAGTACTTC
NA TRBJ1-1 few 13 TRBV4-1 CASSPRLNTEAFF TGCGCCAGCAGCCCCCGACTTAACACTGAAGCTTTCTTT
TRBD2 TRBJ2-7 NA 15 TRBV9 CASSPGGRGSYEQYF TGTGCCAGCAGCCCGGGGGGACGGGGTTCCTACGAGCAGTACTTC
NA TRBJ1-2 NA 13 TRBV7-2 CASSGPTFYGYTF TGTGCCAGCAGCGGGCCCACCTTCTATGGCTACACCTTC
NA TRBJ1-2 once 12 TRBV28 CATRDNNYGYTF TGTGCCACCAGGGACAATAACTATGGCTACACCTTC
TRBD1 TRBJ1-4 NA 14 TRBV3-1/TRBV3-2 CASSDDRANEKLFF TGTGCCAGCAGCGACGACAGGGCGAATGAAAAACTGTTTTTT
NA TRBJ2-5 once 14 TRBV5-4 CASSLWTYQETQYF TGTGCCAGCAGCTTGTGGACATACCAAGAGACCCAGTACTTC
NA TRBJ1-1 once 13 TRBV2 CASSLTLNTEAFF TGTGCCAGCAGTCTGACTTTGAACACTGAAGCTTTCTTT
NA TRBJ2-5 NA 13 TRBV18 CASSPSAQETQYF TGTGCCAGCTCACCGAGTGCCCAAGAGACCCAGTACTTC
TRBD2 TRBJ2-3 NA 16 TRBV5-1 CASSLAGSGGLDTQYF TGCGCCAGCAGCTTGGCGGGTAGCGGGGGTTTAGATACGCAGTATTTT
TRBD1 TRBJ1-2 NA 17 TRBV27 CASSLKWGTGGRDGYTF TGTGCCAGCAGTTTAAAGTGGGGGACAGGGGGTAGGGATGGCTACACCTTC
TRBD1 TRBJ1-1 NA 14 TRBV11-1 CASSLGRGATEAFF TGTGCCAGCAGCTTAGGCAGGGGGGCGACTGAAGCTTTCTTT
NA TRBJ2-2 NA 17 TRBV4-3 CASSLWVGVRNTGELFF TGCGCCAGCAGCCTTTGGGTAGGAGTAAGAAACACCGGGGAGCTGTTTTTT
NA TRBJ1-5 NA 16 TRBV3-1/TRBV3-2 CASSQGSGNGGQPQHF TGTGCCAGCAGCCAAGGTAGCGGGAACGGGGGTCAGCCCCAGCATTTT
TRBD1 TRBJ2-7 NA 15 TRBV7-2 CASSLVGQGAKEQYF TGTGCCAGCAGCTTAGTTGGGCAGGGGGCGAAAGAGCAGTACTTC
NA TRBJ1-6 NA 17 TRBV6-2/TRBV6-3 CASSYSTGSSYNSPLHF TGTGCCAGCAGTTACTCGACCGGGAGCTCCTATAATTCACCCCTCCACTTT
TRBD1 TRBJ1-1 few 14 TRBV5-4 CASSLQGGSTEAFF TGTGCCAGCAGCTTACAGGGGGGAAGCACTGAAGCTTTCTTT
NA TRBJ2-3 NA 15 TRBV27 CASSLGPTGTDTQYF TGTGCCAGCAGTTTAGGTCCCACAGGGACAGATACGCAGTATTTT
TRBD1 TRBJ1-6 NA 16 TRBV6-6 CASSHGTGRTNSPLHF TGTGCCAGCAGTCACGGGACAGGAAGAACTAATTCACCCCTCCACTTT
NA TRBJ2-6 NA 15 TRBV6-5 CASSKQPSGANVLTF TGTGCCAGCAGTAAACAGCCCTCTGGGGCCAACGTCCTGACTTTC
TRBD2 TRBJ2-2 NA 14 TRBV7-3 CASSQGLVTGELFF TGTGCCAGCAGCCAGGGACTAGTTACCGGGGAGCTGTTTTTT
TRBD1 TRBJ1-2 NA 14 TRBV19 CASSHRDRVYGYTF TGTGCCAGTAGTCACCGGGACAGGGTTTATGGCTACACCTTC
TRBD1 TRBJ1-5 NA 14 TRBV7-2 CASSSTGVNQPQHF TGTGCCAGCAGCTCGACAGGGGTCAATCAGCCCCAGCATTTT
NA TRBJ2-7 once 14 TRBV12-5 CASNQGHTSYEQYF TGTGCTAGTAACCAGGGACACACTTCCTACGAGCAGTACTTC
NA TRBJ1-4 few 16 TRBV28 CASSSTGLATNEKLFF TGTGCCAGCAGTTCGACGGGACTTGCAACTAATGAAAAACTGTTTTTT
TRBD1 TRBJ1-5 NA 14 TRBV25-1 CASSGQGVNQPQHF TGTGCCAGCAGTGGCCAGGGGGTAAATCAGCCCCAGCATTTT
NA TRBJ1-1 NA 14 TRBV6-5 CASSYAQVPTEAFF TGTGCCAGCAGTTACGCCCAGGTCCCAACTGAAGCTTTCTTT
TRBD2 TRBJ2-1 NA 16 TRBV27 CASSSLTGLTYNEQFF TGTGCCAGCAGTTCCTTAACGGGACTAACATACAATGAGCAGTTCTTC
NA TRBJ2-1 NA 13 TRBV30 CAWDQGSMVEQFF TGTGCCTGGGATCAGGGGAGTATGGTTGAGCAGTTCTTC
TRBD2 TRBJ2-7 NA 15 TRBV18 CASSPRAAGIDEQYF TGTGCCAGCTCACCACGGGCAGCGGGGATCGACGAGCAGTACTTC
TRBD1 TRBJ1-4 NA 13 TRBV5-5 CASSSGTGEKLFF TGTGCCAGCAGCTCCGGGACAGGCGAAAAACTGTTTTTT
NA TRBJ2-7 NA 15 TRBV6-2/TRBV6-3 CASSYPEIGAYEQYF TGTGCCAGCAGTTACCCGGAGATCGGAGCCTACGAGCAGTACTTC
NA TRBJ1-5 few 14 TRBV9 CASSVDGAGQPQHF TGTGCCAGCAGCGTAGATGGAGCTGGTCAGCCCCAGCATTTT
NA TRBJ2-3 NA 18 TRBV28 CASSRGQGGTGAGDTQYF TGTGCCAGCAGTCGTGGACAGGGAGGGACGGGAGCTGGAGATACGCAGTATTTT
NA TRBJ1-1 NA 13 TRBV4-2 CASSPRVGTEAFF TGTGCCAGCAGCCCCAGGGTGGGCACTGAAGCTTTCTTT
NA TRBJ1-1 NA 12 TRBV7-9 CASSQGIAEAFF TGTGCCAGCAGCCAGGGTATCGCTGAAGCTTTCTTT
TRBD1 TRBJ1-2 once 14 TRBV5-1 CASSLEATGNGYTF TGCGCCAGCAGCTTGGAAGCGACAGGGAATGGCTACACCTTC
NA TRBJ1-3 NA 13 TRBV28 CASRPGSGNTIYF TGTGCCAGCAGGCCCGGGTCTGGAAACACCATATATTTT
TRBD1 TRBJ2-7 NA 15 TRBV7-9 CASSLAARTGSEQYF TGTGCCAGCAGCTTAGCAGCTAGGACAGGGTCCGAGCAGTACTTC
TRBD2 TRBJ2-1 NA 16 TRBV5-6 CASSPKSRTRADEQFF TGTGCCAGCAGCCCCAAATCCCGGACTAGAGCCGATGAGCAGTTCTTC
NA TRBJ2-1 NA 15 TRBV20-1 CSASRVDGSYNEQFF TGCAGTGCTAGTAGGGTGGACGGGAGCTACAATGAGCAGTTCTTC
TRBD2 TRBJ2-1 NA 15 TRBV11-3 CASSARLAGVSEQFF TGTGCCAGCAGCGCACGACTAGCGGGAGTAAGTGAGCAGTTCTTC
TRBD1 TRBJ2-1 NA 16 TRBV27 CASSPLDRGAYNEQFF TGTGCCAGCAGTCCGCTGGACAGGGGCGCCTACAATGAGCAGTTCTTC
TRBD1 TRBJ1-3 NA 17 TRBV4-3 CASSQAGQASSGNTIYF TGCGCCAGCAGCCAAGCGGGACAGGCTAGCTCTGGAAACACCATATATTTT
NA TRBJ1-3 NA 16 TRBV19 CASSGGVIFSGNTIYF TGTGCCAGTAGTGGCGGGGTTATCTTCTCTGGAAACACCATATATTTT
TRBD1 TRBJ1-5 NA 16 TRBV28 CASSKGLGQLNQPQHF TGTGCCAGCAGTAAGGGCCTGGGACAGCTGAATCAGCCCCAGCATTTT
TRBD1 TRBJ1-1 NA 13 TRBV2 CASSWDRGTEAFF TGTGCCAGCAGTTGGGACAGGGGGACTGAAGCTTTCTTT
NA TRBJ1-2 NA 11 TRBV6-1 CASSEVSGYTF TGTGCCAGCAGTGAAGTGAGTGGCTACACCTTC
TRBD1 TRBJ1-2 NA 11 TRBV30 CAWNRGKSYTF TGTGCCTGGAACAGGGGTAAAAGCTACACCTTC
TRBD1 TRBJ2-3 NA 13 TRBV29-1 CSATGGAGDTQYF TGCAGCGCTACAGGGGGCGCGGGTGATACGCAGTATTTT
NA TRBJ2-7 NA 13 TRBV21-1 CASSSGKTYEQYF TGTGCCAGCAGCTCCGGGAAGACCTACGAGCAGTACTTC
TRBD2 TRBJ2-3 NA 16 TRBV7-9 CASSLGTSAITDTQYF TGTGCCAGCAGCTTAGGGACTAGCGCAATCACAGATACGCAGTATTTT
NA TRBJ1-6 NA 17 TRBV4-3 CASSQESVGADNSPLHF TGCGCCAGCAGCCAAGAATCGGTGGGGGCCGATAATTCACCCCTCCACTTT